The clone carrying this T cell receptor (beta chain) was picked up a small number of times. TCRdb redid the calling of the RACE reads with MiXCR, one entry per CDR3 protein. In the table there are around 130,000 distinct CDR3 sequences, roughly 12% of which are singletons. Noted time point: patch test 3, about 24 weeks after DPC sensitization. Treatment indicated: therapeutic diphenylcyclopropenone sensitization with weekly scalp DPC. These data come from a study of human T cells and chemical hapten exposure. Material: whole blood, obtained in connection with sensitization to the hapten diphenylcyclopropenone (DPC). This TCR was sampled from a woman in her forties or fifties with alopecia areata. Some clones in this sample may be carry-over from other donors' samples.

The CDR3 nucleotides read TGCAGTGCTAGTGAGATTCCGGCCCTATCCGAGCAGTACTTC. Translation: CSASEIPALSEQYF. The genes are TRBV20-1 and TRBJ2-7; no clear D gene. This CDR3 comprises 14 residues. The germline V gene encodes CDR1 DFQATT and CDR2 SNEGSKA (reference sequence). Trimming left V 3 bases short and J 6 bases short, with 18 bases between.